The 28 T cell receptor beta chains given below trace back to one sample, sequenced in a study of T cell responses to AZD1222 COVID-19 vaccine. The data were produced by immunoSEQ multiplex PCR, yet TCRdb's version contains in-frame clones alone and is incomplete. The sample includes about 94,000 clones, 85% of them seen just once. The sample consisted of peripheral blood, taken 28 days after the second AZD1222 dose. These receptors all come from an adult who received the AZD1222 COVID-19 vaccine.

This clone was counted once. This chain links TRBV9 with TRBJ2-7; 9 bases are shared with TRBD2. The V gene's germline CDR1 is SGDLS and CDR2 YYNGEE. This CDR3 region has 17 residues. V gave up 4 bases and J gave up 4 bases; unmatched junction bases: 15. The CDR3 is CASSSTSAGGRPYEQYF. CDR3 in DNA: TGTGCCAGCAGCTCTACCTCGGCGGGAGGGAGACCTTACGAGCAGTACTTC.

V is TRBV6-5 and J is TRBJ1-1; D is uncertain. The CDR3 is 14 residues long. V dropped 5 bases and J dropped 0 bases, with 10 bases sitting between them. The germline gives CDR1 MNHEY, CDR2 SVGAGI. The DNA of the CDR3 is TGTGCCAGCAGTCCCACGGGGTTGAACACTGAAGCTTTCTTT. It encodes CASSPTGLNTEAFF.

This clone was seen more than once but under ten times. The CDR3 DNA reads TGTGCCAGCAGTAGCGGGAGTCTCAACGAGCAGTACTTC. Protein sequence: CASSSGSLNEQYF. The gene calls are TRBV6-2 or TRBV6-3 and TRBJ2-7; TRBD2 agrees at 8 bases. The CDR3 length is 13 residues. V gave up 5 bases and J gave up 5 bases; unmatched junction bases: 5. Germline V gene lookup returns CDR1 MNHEY and CDR2 SVGEGT.

V is TRBV15 and J is TRBJ1-2, with 8 bases fitting TRBD1. Germline CDR1 and CDR2: LNHNV and YYDKDF (reference sequence). V was pared by 2 bases and J by 7 bases, with 6 bases of the junction left unmatched. There are 14 residues in the CDR3. The CDR3 DNA follows: TGTGCCACCAGCAGACCCGGGACAGGACGTGGCTACACCTTC. Its translation: CATSRPGTGRGYTF.

V gene TRBV11-2 combines with J gene TRBJ2-7; D is unclear. Trimming took off 5 bases at V and 9 bases at J, with 11 bases between the two ends. Germline V gene data show CDR1 as SGHAT and CDR2 as FQNNGV. CDR3 size: 11 residues. As DNA, the CDR3 is TGTGCCAGCAGCATAGGGCCTGGGCAGTACTTC. It is translated as CASSIGPGQYF. Filled out from reference TRBV11-2 and TRBJ2-7, the complete variable domain reads EAGVAQSPRYKIIEKRQSVAFWCNPISGHATLYWYQQILGQGPKLLIQFQNNGVVDDSQLPKDRFSAERLKGVDSTLKIQPAKLEDSAVYLCASSIGPGQYFGPGTRLTVT.

Remarks on this clone: Other DNA sequences in this specimen translate into the identical CDR3. J is TRBJ2-1 and V is TRBV7-2; D unclear. Germline V gene sequence: CDR1 SGHTA, CDR2 FQGNSA. There are 16 residues in the CDR3. The V and J ends lost 1 base and 0 bases respectively, with 10 bases between them. CDR3 sequence reads: CASSLGPPSSYNEQFF. DNA of the CDR3: TGTGCCAGCAGCTTAGGGCCTCCGAGCTCCTACAATGAGCAGTTCTTC.

The chain recombines TRBV10-2 with TRBJ2-4; TRBD1 matches at 8 bases. From germline, CDR1 is WSHSY and CDR2 SAAADI. With V trimmed by 6 bases and J by 7 bases, 8 bases remained unmatched. The CDR3 loop spans 14 amino acids. As DNA, the CDR3 is TGCGCCAGCAGCGCTCAGGGGGCGAGGAACATTCAGTACTTC. The encoded protein is CASSAQGARNIQYF.

V usage is TRBV9 and J usage is TRBJ2-2; D is undetermined. This CDR3 is 15 amino acids long. Trimming stripped 0 bases from V and 2 bases from J, with 8 bases between. Germline CDR1 reads SGDLS; CDR2 reads YYNGEE. The DNA of the CDR3 is TGTGCCAGCAGCGTAGACCCTCTTAACACCGGGGAGCTGTTTTTT. Translation gives CASSVDPLNTGELFF.

CDR3 sequence (DNA): TGTGCCAGCAGTTTAGGGCACGAGGGCAGCAATCAGCCCCAGCATTTT. Protein sequence: CASSLGHEGSNQPQHF. This sequence joins TRBV27 and TRBJ1-5; D ambiguous. This CDR3 region has 16 residues. CDR1 is MNHEY and CDR2 is SMNVEV in the germline V gene (reference sequence). V was clipped by 2 bases and J by 1 base, with 12 bases between them.

The CDR3 is CASSKTGGSEAFF. The CDR3 nucleotides read TGCGCCAGCAGTAAAACAGGGGGCTCTGAAGCTTTCTTT. This chain links TRBV5-1 with TRBJ1-1, with TRBD1 matching over 9 bases. After removal of 5 bases from V and 6 bases from J, the junction contained 5 bases not matched to a gene. The V gene's germline CDR1 is SGHRS and CDR2 YFSETQ. The CDR3 is made up of 13 amino acids.

CDR3 amino acids: CASSAGQPQETQYF. The CDR3 DNA is TGTGCCAGCAGTGCGGGACAGCCCCAAGAGACCCAGTACTTC. The chain recombines TRBV2 with TRBJ2-5; 7 bases fit TRBD1. Losses at the gene ends were 4 bases for V and 1 base for J; bases not matched to a gene: 3. The CDR3 loop spans 14 amino acids. Germline CDR1 SNHLY, CDR2 FYNNEI.

The J gene is TRBJ2-7, the V gene TRBV18, with D perhaps TRBD2 (5 bases). V was cut by 3 bases and J by 7 bases, with 13 bases left in between. This CDR3 region has 13 residues. Germline V gives CDR1 KGHSH, CDR2 LQKENI. CDR3 in DNA: TGTGCCAGCTCACCTATGGCGGGCGAGGAGCAGTACTTC. Translation gives CASSPMAGEEQYF.

The CDR3: CASSPPTGMNTEAFF. DNA for the CDR3: TGCGCCAGCAGTCCTCCTACCGGGATGAACACTGAAGCTTTCTTT. V and J are TRBV4-1 and TRBJ1-1, with unresolved D. Trimming took 6 bases from V and 0 from J, leaving 14 bases between them. CDR3 length: 15 amino acids. CDR1 MGHRA and CDR2 YSYEKL come from the germline V gene.

The chain carries TRBV7-9 and TRBJ1-3, with D hard to call. The germline V gene has CDR1 SEHNR and CDR2 FQNEAQ (reference sequence). The CDR3 contains 15 residues. With 0 bases removed from V and 4 bases from J, the gap between germline ends came to 10 bases. CDR3 DNA sequence: TGTGCCAGCAGCTTAGCCCCCATCGGCGGAAACACCATATATTTT. It is translated as CASSLAPIGGNTIYF.

The rearrangement joins TRBV6-1 to TRBJ1-3, with D unclear. The CDR3 is 16 amino acids. Trimming took 2 bases from V and 0 from J, leaving 11 bases between them. The germline CDR1 and CDR2 sequences are MNHNS and SASEGT. The CDR3 is CASSEKRTYSGNTIYF. The CDR3 nucleotides read TGTGCCAGCAGTGAAAAACGGACTTACTCTGGAAACACCATATATTTT.

V gene TRBV10-3 combines with J gene TRBJ2-7; D possibly corresponds to TRBD1 (6 bases). Germline-derived CDR1 and CDR2 are ENHRY and SYGVKD. CDR3 length equals 15 residues. The germline V and J ends were trimmed by 6 bases and 3 bases, with 18 bases remaining between them. This CDR3 reads CAIRGDRSLGYEQYF. The CDR3 DNA follows: TGTGCCATCAGGGGAGACAGGAGTCTGGGCTACGAGCAGTACTTC.

V usage is TRBV5-1 and J usage is TRBJ2-7; D unresolved. This CDR3 has 11 amino acids. V shed 4 bases and J shed 4 bases, with 6 bases lying between them. CDR1 SGHRS and CDR2 YFSETQ come from the germline V gene. The CDR3 DNA reads as TGCGCCAGCAGCCTACAGTACGAGCAGTACTTC. This gives the protein CASSLQYEQYF. The whole variable domain, remainder taken from reference TRBV5-1 and TRBJ2-7, is KAGVTQTPRYLIKTRGQQVTLSCSPISGHRSVSWYQQTPGQGLQFLFEYFSETQRNKGNFPGRFSGRQFSNSRSEMNVSTLELGDSALYLCASSLQYEQYFGPGTRLTVT.

The chain employs TRBV7-8 and TRBJ1-6, with a possible D match to TRBD1 (6 bases). CDR1 is SGHVS and CDR2 is FQNEAQ in the germline V gene. The CDR3 has 15 amino acids. Deletions cut 11 bases from V and 7 bases from J, with 21 bases between. CDR3 protein: CASQGGSGWNSPLHF. The CDR3, as DNA: TGTGCCTCACAGGGAGGATCGGGCTGGAATTCACCCCTCCACTTT. Full variable domain (outside the CDR3, taken from reference TRBV7-8 and TRBJ1-6): GAGVSQSPRYKVAKRGQDVALRCDPISGHVSLFWYQQALGQGPEFLTYFQNEAQLDKSGLPSDRFFAERPEGSVSTLKIQRTQQEDSAVYLCASQGGSGWNSPLHFGNGTRLTVT.

In its sample, this clone was seen once. The chain uses TRBV4-3 and TRBJ1-6; D is unclear. Germline CDR1 and CDR2: LGHNA and YSLEER. CDR3 length: 15 residues. With 0 bases removed from V and 8 bases from J, the gap between germline ends came to 11 bases. As DNA, the CDR3 is TGCGCCAGCAGCCAAGATCTGGGCGGGGATTCACCCCTCCACTTT. Its protein is CASSQDLGGDSPLHF.

The rearrangement joins TRBV6-5 to TRBJ2-7, with D unclear. The CDR3 totals 12 residues. Germline CDR1 reads MNHEY; CDR2 reads SVGAGI. The germline V and J ends were trimmed by 8 bases and 3 bases, with 11 bases remaining between them. In nucleotides, the CDR3 is TGTGCCAGCGGGCGGAGAAGCTACGAGCAGTACTTC. Translating it yields CASGRRSYEQYF.

V and J are TRBV11-2 and TRBJ2-1; TRBD2 agrees at 9 bases. Germline V gene lookup returns CDR1 SGHAT and CDR2 FQNNGV. V was pared by 1 base and J by 15 bases, with 13 bases of the junction left unmatched. This CDR3 spans 15 amino acids. CDR3 nucleotides: TGTGCCAGCAGCTTAGGTAGCGGGAGACCCCCTATTGCGTTCTTC. It is translated as CASSLGSGRPPIAFF.

This chain connects TRBV5-1 to TRBJ2-6; D unresolved. Germline CDR1 reads SGHRS; CDR2 reads YFSETQ. V dropped 0 bases and J dropped 0 bases, with 7 bases sitting between them. The CDR3 has 16 amino acids. CDR3 in DNA: TGCGCCAGCAGCTTGGGGCAGATCTCTGGGGCCAACGTCCTGACTTTC. This translates into CASSLGQISGANVLTF.

J is TRBJ1-5 and V is TRBV6-5; 9 nucleotides agree with TRBD1. This CDR3 comprises 13 residues. V lost 7 bases, J lost 6 bases, and 4 bases stayed unmatched. From germline, CDR1 is MNHEY and CDR2 SVGAGI. CDR3 loop: CASTQGASQPQHF. CDR3 nucleotide sequence: TGTGCCAGCACACAGGGGGCTAGTCAGCCCCAGCATTTT.

The V call is TRBV11-2, the J call TRBJ1-2, with a tentative D call TRBD1 (5 bases). V lost 5 bases, J lost 4 bases, and 14 bases lay in between. The CDR3 has 14 residues. In germline, CDR1 is SGHAT, CDR2 FQNNGV. The CDR3 region is CASSPSGGTYGYTF. The CDR3 coding sequence is TGTGCCAGCAGCCCCTCGGGGGGTACCTATGGCTACACCTTC.

The V gene is TRBV7-2, the J gene TRBJ2-2; D is uncertain. CDR3 length: 16 amino acids. Germline CDR1 SGHTA, CDR2 FQGNSA. V lost 2 bases and J lost 0, with 10 bases in between. CDR3 coding DNA: TGTGCCAGCAGCTTATTGCCAGCCCCGAACACCGGGGAGCTGTTTTTT. Protein product: CASSLLPAPNTGELFF. Full variable domain (missing parts from reference TRBV7-2 and TRBJ2-2): GAGVSQSPSNKVTEKGKDVELRCDPISGHTALYWYRQSLGQGLEFLIYFQGNSAPDKSGLPSDRFSAERTGGSVSTLTIQRTQQEDSAVYLCASSLLPAPNTGELFFGEGSRLTVL.

This chain connects TRBV28 to TRBJ2-2, with TRBD2 identical over 8 bases. CDR3 size: 15 residues. J was trimmed by 4 bases and V by 7 bases; bases with no gene match: 8. CDR1 is MDHEN and CDR2 is SYDVKM in the germline V gene. The CDR3 here is CASNRGGSRTGELFF. In DNA, the CDR3 is TGTGCCAGCAATCGGGGGGGTTCTCGCACCGGGGAGCTGTTTTTT.

The count of this clone is one. This sequence joins TRBV10-1 and TRBJ1-6; 7 bases match TRBD1. Germline lookup yields CDR1 WNHNN and CDR2 SYGVQD (reference sequence). Trimming removed 6 bases from V and 8 bases from J; junction bases left unmatched: 4. The CDR3 contains 13 residues. The CDR3 DNA follows: TGCGCCAGCAGCGACAGGGTGTATTCACCCCTCCACTTT. This codes for CASSDRVYSPLHF.

In its sample, this clone was seen a few times. The V gene is TRBV18, the J gene TRBJ2-7; 11 nucleotides agree with TRBD1. Germline V lookup: CDR1 KGHSH, CDR2 LQKENI. The ends lost 3 bases at V and 4 bases at J; junction bases unmatched: 5. There are 15 residues in the CDR3. CDR3 DNA: TGTGCCAGCTCACCCCCCGGGACAGGGGGTTACGAGCAGTACTTC. It is translated as CASSPPGTGGYEQYF. The whole variable domain, filled in from reference TRBV18 and TRBJ2-7, reads NAGVMQNPRHLVRRRGQEARLRCSPMKGHSHVYWYRQLPEEGLKFMVYLQKENIIDESGMPKERFSAEFPKEGPSILRIQQVVRGDSAAYFCASSPPGTGGYEQYFGPGTRLTVT.